The 14 T cell receptor beta chains listed next were all sequenced from one sample in a study of human T cells and chemical hapten exposure. It was from unfractionated whole blood that total RNA was extracted. TCRdb itself ran the 5' RACE reads through MiXCR, one entry per CDR3 protein. Among 81,000 or so distinct CDR3 sequences listed, about 7.7% were seen once. These receptors were collected from a male donor in good health.

CDR3 residues: CASSLGDSGGAKTYEQYF. CDR3 DNA sequence: TGCGCCAGCAGCTTGGGCGACTCCGGGGGGGCCAAGACCTACGAGCAGTACTTC. The chain combines TRBV5-1 with TRBJ2-7; 8 bases fit TRBD2. J gave up 2 bases and V 0 bases, and 13 bases lay outside the gene matches. This CDR3 is 18 amino acids long. Germline V gene lookup returns CDR1 SGHRS and CDR2 YFSETQ.

The V and J genes are TRBV4-2 and TRBJ2-3, with D unclear. This CDR3 contains 15 residues. The germline V gene has CDR1 LGHNA and CDR2 YNFKEQ. Trimming removed 0 bases from V and 0 bases from J, with 7 bases in between. In nucleotides, the CDR3 is TGTGCCAGCAGCCAAGATTTACAGAGCACAGATACGCAGTATTTT. Protein sequence: CASSQDLQSTDTQYF.

The genes are TRBV12-5 and TRBJ1-1; 10 bases map to TRBD1. V trimming: 1 base; J trimming: 5 bases; junction bases outside the gene matches: 13. The CDR3 is 18 amino acids. Germline V CDR1 and CDR2: LGHNT, FRNRAP. The CDR3 sequence: CASGLALPLRDRGTEAFF. The CDR3 coding sequence is TGTGCTAGTGGTTTGGCACTCCCGCTTAGGGACAGGGGTACTGAAGCTTTCTTT.

This clonotype was counted many times. The V call is TRBV7-9, the J call TRBJ1-1; no reliable D call. CDR1 and CDR2 (germline): SEHNR, FQNEAQ (reference sequence). The ends were cut back, 4 bases at V and 3 bases at J, with 15 bases in the middle. The CDR3 totals 15 residues. CDR3 sequence reads: CASSSPSGWDTEAFF. In DNA, the CDR3 is TGTGCCAGCAGCTCCCCCTCAGGATGGGACACTGAAGCTTTCTTT.

This clonotype occurred many times. The rearrangement uses TRBV7-9 and TRBJ2-7; tentatively, D is TRBD1 or TRBD2 (5 bases each). CDR3 length: 16 amino acids. From germline, CDR1 is SEHNR and CDR2 FQNEAQ (reference sequence). Trimming shortened V by 4 bases and J by 4 bases, and 20 bases separated the two germline ends. CDR3 sequence (DNA): TGTGCCAGCAGCTCGCACCGGGACGGCAAAACTTACGAGCAGTACTTC. This encodes CASSSHRDGKTYEQYF. The full variable domain, in which reference TRBV7-9 and TRBJ2-7 provide the parts outside the CDR3, is DTGVSQNPRHKITKRGQNVTFRCDPISEHNRLYWYRQTLGQGPEFLTYFQNEAQLEKSRLLSDRFSAERPKGSFSTLEIQRTEQGDSAMYLCASSSHRDGKTYEQYFGPGTRLTVT.

The chain combines TRBV12-3 or TRBV12-4 with TRBJ2-1; 9 bases agree with TRBD2. The CDR3 runs to 15 residues. The V and J ends lost 3 bases and 8 bases, in that order; junction bases with no gene match: 8. The CDR3 DNA reads as TGTGCCAGCAGTTTGCAGGCGGGGGGGTCTCATGAGCAGTTCTTC. Its protein is CASSLQAGGSHEQFF.

This clonotype has a handful of counts. The chain links TRBV27 to TRBJ1-5, with 9 bases aligning to TRBD1. Germline CDR1 is MNHEY and CDR2 is SMNVEV (reference sequence). V shed 6 bases and J 7 bases; nucleotides not matched to a gene: 7. The CDR3 runs to 14 residues. CDR3 residues: CASSQKQGAQPQHF. The CDR3, as DNA: TGTGCCAGCAGCCAGAAACAGGGGGCACAGCCCCAGCATTTT.

In regard to this clonotype: A single base separates this from a much larger clone, so it may be a read error. The genes are TRBV27 and TRBJ2-3; D possibly corresponds to TRBD1 (5 bases). Trimming cost V 8 bases and J 5 bases, with 11 bases left between them. CDR1 MNHEY and CDR2 SMNVEV come from the germline V gene (reference sequence). The CDR3 totals 12 residues. The CDR3 region has the DNA TGTGCCAGCCAGGGAATTCAAGATACGCAGTATTTT. Translation gives CASQGIQDTQYF.

This clonotype was seen a few times. The DNA for the CDR3 is TGTGCCAGCAGCTCCCGGACGGGCCAGGGCTACGAGCAGTACTTC. This encodes CASSSRTGQGYEQYF. This chain connects TRBV11-3 to TRBJ2-7; maybe TRBD1 (5 bases). CDR1 is SGHNT, CDR2 YENEEA, per germline. The length of the CDR3 is 15 residues. Deletions cut 4 bases from V and 3 bases from J, with 16 bases between.

This clonotype was seen a few times. The chain has TRBV13 and TRBJ2-3; 8 positions agree with TRBD1. The CDR3 covers 16 residues. V shed 4 bases and J 1 base; nucleotides not matched to a gene: 7. The germline gives CDR1 PRHDT, CDR2 FYEKMQ (reference sequence). CDR3 residues: CASSSATGQGTDTQYF. The CDR3 nucleotides read TGTGCCAGCAGCTCTGCAACGGGACAGGGCACAGATACGCAGTATTTT.

This clonotype appeared a few times. This chain connects TRBV7-4 to TRBJ1-3; TRBD1 matches 9 bases. Germline V gene lookup returns CDR1 SGHVT and CDR2 SQSDAQ. This CDR3 has 19 amino acids. The trim removed 7 bases at V and 0 bases at J, leaving 16 bases unmatched. As DNA, the CDR3 is TGTGCCAGCAACACAACCCGCCGGGACAGGGCCACCTCTGGAAACACCATATATTTT. This translates into CASNTTRRDRATSGNTIYF.

This clonotype has a handful of counts. The chain couples TRBV29-1 to TRBJ2-5; D is unclear. This CDR3 spans 13 amino acids. Germline lookup yields CDR1 SQVTM and CDR2 ANQGSEA. Trimming took off 4 bases at V and 1 base at J, with 10 bases between the two ends. Here the CDR3 DNA reads TGCAGCGTTGTGGCAGGCGGCCAAGAGACCCAGTACTTC. This encodes CSVVAGGQETQYF.

This clonotype was seen a few times. This chain joins TRBV2 and TRBJ2-7; TRBD2 aligns across 7 bases. The trim removed 5 bases at V and 7 bases at J, leaving 20 bases unmatched. Germline V lookup: CDR1 SNHLY, CDR2 FYNNEI. The CDR3 is 17 amino acids. The CDR3 sequence: CASSPGGFFVPLEEQYF. In DNA, the CDR3 is TGTGCCAGCAGTCCGGGGGGTTTTTTTGTCCCCCTGGAGGAGCAGTACTTC.

This clonotype has a count of ten or more. The genes are TRBV10-2 and TRBJ2-5; TRBD1 matches at 11 bases. CDR1 is WSHSY and CDR2 is SAAADI in the germline V gene. V was clipped by 6 bases and J by 2 bases; unmatched bases: 5. The CDR3 is 15 residues long. CDR3 sequence (DNA): TGCGCCAGCAGGGAGGGACAGGGGGTGCAAGAGACCCAGTACTTC. Its protein product is CASREGQGVQETQYF.